The present entry profiles one T cell receptor (beta chain) with its context. Its antigen is unknown. In germline, CDR1 is SGHRS, CDR2 YFSETQ. This CDR3 has 16 residues. Trimming pared 0 bases from V and 5 bases from J, leaving 17 bases between. Addition of a universal primer site occurred through template switching, and cDNA carried unique molecular identifiers. One entry per CDR3 protein results from TCRdb running MiXCR on the 5' RACE reads. This table holds approximately 680,000 distinct CDR3 sequences, just over 7% found once. The data derive from a study of identical twins. Broader study findings: Not following the same donors, the study drew its conclusions from cross-sectional statistical analysis. For zero-insertion analyses, partial confounding could come from invariant MAIT and iNKT cells.

These data also featured in a second study, about yellow fever vaccine responses in identical twins.

The chain uses TRBV5-1 and TRBJ2-5; D unclear. This TCR derives from a woman under 30 in good health. Sequences were obtained from PBMCs. CDR3 DNA sequence: TGCGCCAGCAGCTTGGCTGGGCCCGAGGTCTGGGAGACCCAGTACTTC. This gives the protein CASSLAGPEVWETQYF.